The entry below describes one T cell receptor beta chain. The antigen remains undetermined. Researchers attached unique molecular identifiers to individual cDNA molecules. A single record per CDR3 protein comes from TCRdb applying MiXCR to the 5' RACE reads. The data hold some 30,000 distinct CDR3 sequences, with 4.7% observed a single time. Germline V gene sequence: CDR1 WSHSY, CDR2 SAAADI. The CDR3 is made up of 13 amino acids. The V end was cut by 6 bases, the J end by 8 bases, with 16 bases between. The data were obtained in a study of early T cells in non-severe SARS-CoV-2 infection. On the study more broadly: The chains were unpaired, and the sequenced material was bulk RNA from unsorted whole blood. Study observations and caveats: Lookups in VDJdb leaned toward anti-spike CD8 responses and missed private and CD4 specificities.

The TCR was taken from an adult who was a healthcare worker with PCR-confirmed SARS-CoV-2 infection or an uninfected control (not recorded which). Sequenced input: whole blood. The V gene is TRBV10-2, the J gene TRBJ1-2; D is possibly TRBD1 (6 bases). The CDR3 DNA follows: TGCGCCAGCAGAGAACGAGGGGGTTGGGGCTACACCTTC. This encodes CASRERGGWGYTF.